These 14 T cell receptor beta chains were sequenced from one sample in a study of blood T cell repertoires in COVID-19. Using immunoSEQ multiplex PCR, the repertoire was profiled, and TCRdb retains in-frame clones only, with some absent. The table shows around 100,000 clones, with approximately 78% occurring only once. The sample was peripheral blood. All receptors derive from a man aged 70-80 years with acute or convalescent COVID-19.

The genes are TRBV19 and TRBJ2-2; TRBD2 matches 7 bases. V lost 7 bases, J lost 3 bases, and 11 bases stayed unmatched. Looked up from germline, CDR1 is LNHDA and CDR2 is SQIVND (reference sequence). CDR3 length: 16 residues. CDR3 sequence (DNA): TGTGCCAGTATGGTGGGAGGGCTCGTTTACACCGGGGAGCTGTTTTTT. Translating gives CASMVGGLVYTGELFF.

V usage is TRBV5-8 and J usage is TRBJ1-2, with D maybe TRBD1 (5 bases). CDR3 length: 14 amino acids. In germline, CDR1 is SGHTS, CDR2 YDEGEE. Trimming took off 0 bases at V and 8 bases at J, with 14 bases between the two ends. CDR3 sequence: CASSLAGSGRGYTF. The CDR3 nucleotides are TGTGCCAGCAGCTTGGCCGGGTCAGGGCGAGGCTACACCTTC.

V usage is TRBV3-1 (or the pseudogene TRBV3-2) and J usage is TRBJ1-6, with D possibly being TRBD1 (5 bases). The CDR3 length is 15 residues. Trimming cost V 4 bases and J 8 bases, with 15 bases left between them. Germline lookup yields CDR1 LGHDT and CDR2 YNNKEL (reference sequence). The CDR3 DNA sequence: TGTGCCAGCAGCCCACAGGCTAATGGGTATTCACCCCTCCACTTT. This sequence encodes CASSPQANGYSPLHF.

CDR3 nucleotides: TGTGCCAGTACAAGAGGATGGCAGGGGGCGCCAAACTATGGCTACACCTTC. Amino acid sequence: CASTRGWQGAPNYGYTF. The chain couples TRBV19 to TRBJ1-2, with 8 bases matching TRBD1. The CDR3 totals 17 residues. Trimming removed 7 bases from V and 2 bases from J; junction bases left unmatched: 15. Germline V gene lookup returns CDR1 LNHDA and CDR2 SQIVND (reference sequence).

V and J are TRBV27 and TRBJ2-2, with 7 nucleotides matching TRBD1. Germline trimming cut 5 bases from V and 9 bases from J; bases unmatched to any gene: 6. From germline, CDR1 is MNHEY and CDR2 SMNVEV (reference sequence). The CDR3 totals 13 residues. The CDR3 DNA is TGTGCCAGCAGTAAGGGACAGCTCAGGGAGCTGTTTTTT. Protein sequence: CASSKGQLRELFF.

The chain combines TRBV25-1 with TRBJ2-1, with 8 bases that match TRBD2. The CDR3 contains 17 residues. The V gene's germline CDR1 is MGHDK and CDR2 SYGVNS. Germline trimming cut 1 base from V and 7 bases from J; bases unmatched to any gene: 12. CDR3 residues: CASSELGQAGGGNEQFF. CDR3 DNA sequence: TGTGCCAGCAGTGAATTAGGTCAGGCGGGAGGTGGGAATGAGCAGTTCTTC.

The chain uses TRBV18 and TRBJ2-7; D possibly corresponds to TRBD1 (5 bases). Per the germline V gene, CDR1 is KGHSH and CDR2 is LQKENI. The CDR3 extends over 15 amino acids. V was clipped by 2 bases and J by 0 bases, with 11 bases between them. This CDR3 is CASSPGATSSYEQYF. The DNA of the CDR3 is TGTGCCAGCTCACCAGGGGCTACAAGCTCCTACGAGCAGTACTTC. The entire variable domain, with the rest obtained from reference TRBV18 and TRBJ2-7, is as follows: NAGVMQNPRHLVRRRGQEARLRCSPMKGHSHVYWYRQLPEEGLKFMVYLQKENIIDESGMPKERFSAEFPKEGPSILRIQQVVRGDSAAYFCASSPGATSSYEQYFGPGTRLTVT.

This clone was detected only a few times. The chain combines TRBV10-2 with TRBJ1-5; TRBD1 agrees at 7 bases. Germline lookup yields CDR1 WSHSY and CDR2 SAAADI. CDR3 size: 15 residues. V shed 0 bases and J 3 bases; nucleotides not matched to a gene: 2. CDR3 DNA sequence: TGCGCCAGCAGTGAGTCAGGGGGCTACAATCAGCCCCAGCATTTT. This gives the protein CASSESGGYNQPQHF.

The chain carries TRBV7-9 and TRBJ1-1, with a tentative D call TRBD1 (5 bases). CDR1 is SEHNR, CDR2 FQNEAQ, per germline (reference sequence). The CDR3 contains 12 residues. V was cut by 5 bases and J by 7 bases, with 11 bases left in between. In DNA, the CDR3 is TGTGCCAGCAGCCACTTTGACAGTGAAGCTTTCTTT. Protein product: CASSHFDSEAFF.

This rearrangement joins TRBV5-1 to TRBJ1-5; 9 bases fit TRBD1. The CDR3 sequence is 15 residues long. In germline, CDR1 is SGHRS, CDR2 YFSETQ. The junction had 3 bases not matched to a gene; V was cut back by 4 bases and J by 1 base. CDR3 coding DNA: TGCGCCAGCAGCGAGGGACAGGGAAGCAATCAGCCCCAGCATTTT. This translates into CASSEGQGSNQPQHF.

This chain links TRBV5-5 with TRBJ1-1; D gene ambiguous. The CDR3 extends over 14 amino acids. Trimming pared 6 bases from V and 0 bases from J, leaving 12 bases between. Germline V gene lookup returns CDR1 SGHKS and CDR2 YYEKEE (reference sequence). The CDR3 protein is CASTPPGMNTEAFF. The CDR3 DNA sequence: TGTGCCAGCACCCCCCCGGGGATGAACACTGAAGCTTTCTTT. The variable domain in full, completed from reference TRBV5-5 and TRBJ1-1, reads DAGVTQSPTHLIKTRGQQVTLRCSPISGHKSVSWYQQVLGQGPQFIFQYYEKEERGRGNFPDRFSARQFPNYSSELNVNALLLGDSALYLCASTPPGMNTEAFFGQGTRLTVV.

CDR3 amino acids: CASSLDRTGGYGYTF. As DNA, the CDR3 is TGTGCCAGCAGCTTGGATAGGACAGGGGGCTATGGCTACACCTTC. The chain joins TRBV5-8 to TRBJ1-2, with TRBD1 identical over 10 bases. The CDR3 is 15 amino acids. CDR1 is SGHTS, CDR2 YDEGEE, per germline. After removal of 0 bases from V and 4 bases from J, the junction contained 3 bases not matched to a gene.

This clone was found a few times. V gene TRBV19 combines with J gene TRBJ1-1; D might be TRBD1 (6 bases). V gave up 9 bases and J gave up 1 base, with 12 bases separating them. The CDR3 is made up of 13 amino acids. The germline CDR1 and CDR2 sequences are LNHDA and SQIVND (reference sequence). This CDR3 is CASLTGRNTEAFF. Here the CDR3 DNA reads TGTGCCAGCCTTACAGGGAGGAACACTGAAGCTTTCTTT.

This chain connects TRBV2 to TRBJ2-1; 8 bases map to TRBD2. This CDR3 spans 12 amino acids. The V gene's germline CDR1 is SNHLY and CDR2 FYNNEI. Unmatched junction bases numbered 5, after V lost 8 bases and J lost 8 bases. The CDR3 DNA reads as TGTGCCAGCCAGAGCGGGGGATATGAGCAGTTCTTC. It specifies CASQSGGYEQFF. Filled out from reference TRBV2 and TRBJ2-1, the complete variable domain reads EPEVTQTPSHQVTQMGQEVILRCVPISNHLYFYWYRQILGQKVEFLVSFYNNEISEKSEIFDDQFSVERPDGSNFTLKIRSTKLEDSAMYFCASQSGGYEQFFGPGTRLTVL.